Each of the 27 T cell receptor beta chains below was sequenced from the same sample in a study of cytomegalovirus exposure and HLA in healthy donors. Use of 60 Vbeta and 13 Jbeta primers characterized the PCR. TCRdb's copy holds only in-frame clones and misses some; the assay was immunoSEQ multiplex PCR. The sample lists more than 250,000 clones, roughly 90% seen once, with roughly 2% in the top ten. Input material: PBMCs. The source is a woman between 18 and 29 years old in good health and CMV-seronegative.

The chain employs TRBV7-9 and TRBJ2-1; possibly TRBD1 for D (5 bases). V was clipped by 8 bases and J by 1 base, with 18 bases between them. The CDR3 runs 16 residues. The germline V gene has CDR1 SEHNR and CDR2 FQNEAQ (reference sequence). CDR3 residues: CASQAVGARSYNEQFF. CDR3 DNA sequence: TGTGCCAGCCAGGCGGTTGGGGCCCGATCCTACAATGAGCAGTTCTTC.

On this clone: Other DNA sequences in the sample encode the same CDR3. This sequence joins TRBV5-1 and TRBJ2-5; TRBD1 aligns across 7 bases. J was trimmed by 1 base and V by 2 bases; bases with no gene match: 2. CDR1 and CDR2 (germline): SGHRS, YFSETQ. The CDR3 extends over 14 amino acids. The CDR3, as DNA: TGCGCCAGCAGCTTCGGGACAGTCCAAGAGACCCAGTACTTC. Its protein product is CASSFGTVQETQYF.

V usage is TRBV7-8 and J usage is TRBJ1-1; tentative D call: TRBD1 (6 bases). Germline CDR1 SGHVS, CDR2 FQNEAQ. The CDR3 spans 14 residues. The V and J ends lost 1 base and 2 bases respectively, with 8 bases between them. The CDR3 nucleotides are TGTGCCAGCAGCTTAGTTGGGGGCAACACTGAAGCTTTCTTT. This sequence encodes CASSLVGGNTEAFF.

As DNA, the CDR3 is TGTGCCAGCAGCGAGGCCGCGACAGACTATGGCTACACCTTC. This translates into CASSEAATDYGYTF. This sequence joins TRBV9 and TRBJ1-2; tentatively, D is TRBD1 (5 bases). Trimming left V 3 bases short and J 3 bases short, with 12 bases between. This CDR3 is 14 amino acids long. CDR1 is SGDLS and CDR2 is YYNGEE in the germline V gene.

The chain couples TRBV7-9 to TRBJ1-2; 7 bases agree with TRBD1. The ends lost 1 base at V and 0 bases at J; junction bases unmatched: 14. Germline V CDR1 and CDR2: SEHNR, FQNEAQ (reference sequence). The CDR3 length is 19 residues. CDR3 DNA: TGTGCCAGCAGCTTAGTATTGAGGGGGCTCCGGCCGTCTAACTATGGCTACACCTTC. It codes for CASSLVLRGLRPSNYGYTF.

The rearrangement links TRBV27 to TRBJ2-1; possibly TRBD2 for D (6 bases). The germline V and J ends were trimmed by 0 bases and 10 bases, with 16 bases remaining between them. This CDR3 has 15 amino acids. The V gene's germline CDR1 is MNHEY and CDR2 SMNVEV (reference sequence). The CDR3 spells CASSLSGDSAWEQFF. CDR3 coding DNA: TGTGCCAGCAGTTTATCGGGGGACTCCGCTTGGGAGCAGTTCTTC.

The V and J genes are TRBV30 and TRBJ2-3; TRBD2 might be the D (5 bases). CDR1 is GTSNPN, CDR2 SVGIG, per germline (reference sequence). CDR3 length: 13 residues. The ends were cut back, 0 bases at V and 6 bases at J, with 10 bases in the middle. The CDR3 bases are TGTGCCTGGAGTGTAACTAGTGTCGATACGCAGTATTTT. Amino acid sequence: CAWSVTSVDTQYF. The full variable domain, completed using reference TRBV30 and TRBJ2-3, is SQTIHQWPATLVQPVGSPLSLECTVEGTSNPNLYWYRQAAGRGLQLLFYSVGIGQISSEVPQNLSASRPQDRQFILSSKKLLLSDSGFYLCAWSVTSVDTQYFGPGTRLTVL.

Here the CDR3 DNA reads TGTGCCAGCCTTAGGGGGACAGGAGACTACAATGAGCAGTTCTTC. Encoded protein: CASLRGTGDYNEQFF. The chain recombines TRBV28 with TRBJ2-1; 8 nucleotides align to TRBD1. Germline-derived CDR1 and CDR2 are MDHEN and SYDVKM. The CDR3 is 15 amino acids. Unmatched junction bases numbered 9, after V lost 8 bases and J lost 3 bases.

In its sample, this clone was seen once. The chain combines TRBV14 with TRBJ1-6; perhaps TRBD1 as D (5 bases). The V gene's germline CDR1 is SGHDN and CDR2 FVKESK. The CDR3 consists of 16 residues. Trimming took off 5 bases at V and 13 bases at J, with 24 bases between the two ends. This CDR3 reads CASSLGGVAGNQPLHF. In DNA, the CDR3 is TGTGCCAGCAGCTTAGGAGGGGTAGCTGGGAATCAGCCCCTCCACTTT.

In DNA, the CDR3 is TGTGCCAGCAGGGTTAGCGGGGGGGGGTCCTACGAGCAGTACTTC. Translation: CASRVSGGGSYEQYF. The chain uses TRBV2 and TRBJ2-7; TRBD2 aligns across 11 bases. This CDR3 comprises 15 residues. From germline, CDR1 is SNHLY and CDR2 FYNNEI. V gave up 6 bases and J gave up 1 base; unmatched junction bases: 5. Variable domain in full (rest from reference TRBV2 and TRBJ2-7): EPEVTQTPSHQVTQMGQEVILRCVPISNHLYFYWYRQILGQKVEFLVSFYNNEISEKSEIFDDQFSVERPDGSNFTLKIRSTKLEDSAMYFCASRVSGGGSYEQYFGPGTRLTVT.

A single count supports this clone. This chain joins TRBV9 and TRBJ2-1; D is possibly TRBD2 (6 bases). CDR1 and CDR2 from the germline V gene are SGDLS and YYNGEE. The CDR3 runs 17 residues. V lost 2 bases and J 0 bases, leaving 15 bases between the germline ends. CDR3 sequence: CASSVMAGPSSYNEQFF. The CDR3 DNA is TGTGCCAGCAGCGTTATGGCGGGGCCGAGCTCCTACAATGAGCAGTTCTTC.

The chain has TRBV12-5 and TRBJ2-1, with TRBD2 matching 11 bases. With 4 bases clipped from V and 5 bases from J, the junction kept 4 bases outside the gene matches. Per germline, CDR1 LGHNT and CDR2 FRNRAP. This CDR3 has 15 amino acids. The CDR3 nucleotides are TGTGCTAGTGGTTCAAGACTAGCGGGGCACAATGAGCAGTTCTTC. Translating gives CASGSRLAGHNEQFF.

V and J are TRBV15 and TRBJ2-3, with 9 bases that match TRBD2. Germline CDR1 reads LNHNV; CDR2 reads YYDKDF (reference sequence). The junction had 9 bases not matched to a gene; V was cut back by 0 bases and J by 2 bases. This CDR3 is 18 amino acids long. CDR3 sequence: CATSRELAGHLTTDTQYF. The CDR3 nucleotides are TGTGCCACCAGCAGAGAGCTAGCGGGGCACCTCACCACAGATACGCAGTATTTT.

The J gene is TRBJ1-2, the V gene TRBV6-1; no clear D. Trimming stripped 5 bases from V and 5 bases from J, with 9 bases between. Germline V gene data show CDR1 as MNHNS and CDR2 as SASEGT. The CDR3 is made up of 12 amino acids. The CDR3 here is CASSRPSYGYTF. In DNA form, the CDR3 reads TGTGCCAGCAGTCGCCCGAGTTATGGCTACACCTTC.

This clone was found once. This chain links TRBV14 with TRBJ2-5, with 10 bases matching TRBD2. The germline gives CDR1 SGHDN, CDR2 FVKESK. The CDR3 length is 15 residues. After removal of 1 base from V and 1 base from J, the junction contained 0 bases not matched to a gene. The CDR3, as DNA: TGTGCCAGCAGCCAAGGACTAGCGGGCCAAGAGACCCAGTACTTC. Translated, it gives CASSQGLAGQETQYF.

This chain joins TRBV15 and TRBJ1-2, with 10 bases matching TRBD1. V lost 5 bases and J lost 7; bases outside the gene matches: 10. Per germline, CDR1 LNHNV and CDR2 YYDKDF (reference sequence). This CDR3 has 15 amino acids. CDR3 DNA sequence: TGTGCCACCAGCGGGGGGGACAGGGGCGGCTCTGGCTACACCTTC. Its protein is CATSGGDRGGSGYTF.

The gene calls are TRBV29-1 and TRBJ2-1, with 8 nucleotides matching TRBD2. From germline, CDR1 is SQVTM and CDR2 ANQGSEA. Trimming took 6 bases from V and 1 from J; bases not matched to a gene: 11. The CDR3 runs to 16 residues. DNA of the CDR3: TGCAGCGTAACAAGGACTAGCAGCCGATCCTACAATGAGCAGTTCTTC. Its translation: CSVTRTSSRSYNEQFF.

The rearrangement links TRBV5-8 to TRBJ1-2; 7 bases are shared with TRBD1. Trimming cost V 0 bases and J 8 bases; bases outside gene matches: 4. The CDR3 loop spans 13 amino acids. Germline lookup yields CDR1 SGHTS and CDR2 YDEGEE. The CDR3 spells CASSLGGGAGYTF. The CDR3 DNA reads TGTGCCAGCAGCTTGGGAGGGGGCGCGGGCTACACCTTC.

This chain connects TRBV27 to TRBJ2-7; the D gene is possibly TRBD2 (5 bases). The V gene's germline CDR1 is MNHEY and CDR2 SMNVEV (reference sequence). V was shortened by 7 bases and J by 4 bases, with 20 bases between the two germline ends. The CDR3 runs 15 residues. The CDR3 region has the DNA TGTGCCAGCACCCCCGGAACTAGTGGATTGTACGAGCAGTACTTC. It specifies CASTPGTSGLYEQYF.

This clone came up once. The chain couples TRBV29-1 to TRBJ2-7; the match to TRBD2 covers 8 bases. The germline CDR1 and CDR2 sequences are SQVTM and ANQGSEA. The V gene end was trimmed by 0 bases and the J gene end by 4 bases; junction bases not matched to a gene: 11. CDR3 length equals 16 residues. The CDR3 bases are TGCAGCGTTGAAGAGGCGTACACGAGCGGGGGATACGAGCAGTACTTC. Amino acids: CSVEEAYTSGGYEQYF.

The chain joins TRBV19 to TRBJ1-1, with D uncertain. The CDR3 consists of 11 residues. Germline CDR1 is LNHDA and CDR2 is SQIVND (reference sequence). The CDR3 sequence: CLSKYNTEAFF. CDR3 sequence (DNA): TGTCTAAGCAAGTACAACACTGAAGCTTTCTTT. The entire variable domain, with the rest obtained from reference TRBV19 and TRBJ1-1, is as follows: DGGITQSPKYLFRKEGQNVTLSCEQNLNHDAMYWYRQDPGQGLRLIYYSQIVNDFQKGDIAEGYSVSREKKESFPLTVTSAQKNPTAFYLCLSKYNTEAFFGQGTRLTVV.

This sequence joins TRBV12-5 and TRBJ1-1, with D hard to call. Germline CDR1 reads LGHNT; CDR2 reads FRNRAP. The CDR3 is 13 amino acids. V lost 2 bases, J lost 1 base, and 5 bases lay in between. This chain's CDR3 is CASGLSRNTEAFF. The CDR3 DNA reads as TGTGCTAGTGGTTTGTCCAGGAACACTGAAGCTTTCTTT.

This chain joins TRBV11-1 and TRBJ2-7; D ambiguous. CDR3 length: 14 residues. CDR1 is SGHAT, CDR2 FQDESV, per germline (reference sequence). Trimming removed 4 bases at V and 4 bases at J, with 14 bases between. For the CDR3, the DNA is TGTGCCAGCAGCTCCGACTCCCTCGGATACGAGCAGTACTTC. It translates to CASSSDSLGYEQYF.

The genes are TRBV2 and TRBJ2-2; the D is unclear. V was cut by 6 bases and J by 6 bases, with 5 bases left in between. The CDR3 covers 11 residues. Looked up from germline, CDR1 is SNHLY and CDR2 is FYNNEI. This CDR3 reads CASRQAGELFF. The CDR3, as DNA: TGTGCCAGCAGGCAGGCCGGGGAGCTGTTTTTT.

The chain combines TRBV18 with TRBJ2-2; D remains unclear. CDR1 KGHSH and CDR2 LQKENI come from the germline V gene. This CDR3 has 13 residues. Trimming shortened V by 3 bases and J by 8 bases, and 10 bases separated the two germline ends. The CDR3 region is CASSPYPLGELFF. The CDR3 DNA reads TGTGCCAGCTCACCTTACCCTCTAGGGGAGCTGTTTTTT.

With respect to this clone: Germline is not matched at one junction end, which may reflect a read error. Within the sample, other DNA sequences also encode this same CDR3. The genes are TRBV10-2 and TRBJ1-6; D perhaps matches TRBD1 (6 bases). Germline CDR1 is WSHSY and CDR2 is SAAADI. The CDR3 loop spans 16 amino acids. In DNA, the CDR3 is TGCGCCAGCAGTCCCGTAGGGACAAGAGTTAATTCCCCCCTCCACTTT. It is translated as CASSPVGTRVNSPLHF.

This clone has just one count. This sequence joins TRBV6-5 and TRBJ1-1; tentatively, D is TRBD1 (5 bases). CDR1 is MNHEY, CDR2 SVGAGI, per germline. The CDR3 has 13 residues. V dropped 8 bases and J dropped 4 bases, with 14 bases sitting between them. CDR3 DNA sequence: TGTGCCAGCGGGGCAGTGATTAGCACTGAAGCTTTCTTT. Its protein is CASGAVISTEAFF.